The 15 T cell receptor beta chains below were found in one sample sequenced in a study of PD-L1 blockade in urothelial cancer. Regarding time point: peripheral blood 6 weeks after treatment start. The repertoire was sequenced with immunoSEQ multiplex PCR; TCRdb's copy has only in-frame clones and lacks some. The sample has more than 95,000 clones; around 86% are singletons. Sequenced material: PBMCs, taken around atezolizumab (anti-PD-L1) treatment. The receptor set was obtained from a man aged 45-60 years with urothelial cancer.

The V call is TRBV27, the J call TRBJ1-2; D is unresolved. The CDR3 contains 12 residues. V was trimmed by 6 bases and J by 5 bases, leaving 10 bases between them. Germline lookup yields CDR1 MNHEY and CDR2 SMNVEV (reference sequence). The DNA for the CDR3 is TGTGCCAGCAGACGACCGGGGTATGGCTACACCTTC. It yields the protein CASRRPGYGYTF.

The rearrangement uses TRBV13 and TRBJ2-2; possibly TRBD2 for D (6 bases). Germline lookup yields CDR1 PRHDT and CDR2 FYEKMQ (reference sequence). This CDR3 has 17 amino acids. The germline V and J ends were trimmed by 1 base and 0 bases, with 12 bases remaining between them. This CDR3 reads CASSLVAGTANTGELFF. In DNA form, the CDR3 reads TGTGCCAGCAGCTTAGTTGCGGGGACCGCGAACACCGGGGAGCTGTTTTTT.

The chain uses TRBV2 and TRBJ2-5; TRBD2 agrees at 8 bases. The V gene's germline CDR1 is SNHLY and CDR2 FYNNEI. V dropped 4 bases and J dropped 4; count of bases not matched to a gene: 5. This CDR3 is built from 14 residues. The CDR3 nucleotides read TGTGCCAGCAGTGGAGGACTAGCATCAGAGACCCAGTACTTC. This codes for CASSGGLASETQYF.

V is TRBV18 and J is TRBJ2-7, with 8 bases lining up with TRBD2. This CDR3 is 15 amino acids long. The junction had 4 bases not matched to a gene; V was cut back by 2 bases and J by 1 base. CDR1 and CDR2 (germline): KGHSH, LQKENI. The CDR3 sequence: CASSPISGGSYEQYF. Written as DNA, the CDR3 is TGTGCCAGCTCACCAATCAGCGGGGGATCCTACGAGCAGTACTTC.

This chain uses TRBV9 with TRBJ2-1, with 8 bases that match TRBD2. This CDR3 has 15 amino acids. J was trimmed by 5 bases and V by 0 bases; bases with no gene match: 4. Germline CDR1 SGDLS, CDR2 YYNGEE. Written as DNA, the CDR3 is TGTGCCAGCAGCGTAGGATATAGCGGGAACAATGAGCAGTTCTTC. Translation: CASSVGYSGNNEQFF.

The chain combines TRBV5-1 with TRBJ1-1; 7 nucleotides align to TRBD1. The V segment lost 0 bases and the J segment 0 bases; nucleotides outside the gene matches: 5. Germline V gene sequence: CDR1 SGHRS, CDR2 YFSETQ. CDR3 size: 16 residues. DNA of the CDR3: TGCGCCAGCAGCTTGGGTACGGGACAGATGAACACTGAAGCTTTCTTT. Its translation is CASSLGTGQMNTEAFF.

The chain employs TRBV5-1 and TRBJ2-1, with D possibly TRBD2 on 6 matching bases. This CDR3 comprises 15 residues. Trimming removed 7 bases at V and 9 bases at J, with 23 bases between. Germline lookup yields CDR1 SGHRS and CDR2 YFSETQ. CDR3 nucleotides: TGCGCCAGCGCGTCTTACGGCGGGAATCGGATTGAGCAGTTCTTC. It yields the protein CASASYGGNRIEQFF. Based on the CDR3 plus reference TRBV5-1 and TRBJ2-1, the full variable domain is KAGVTQTPRYLIKTRGQQVTLSCSPISGHRSVSWYQQTPGQGLQFLFEYFSETQRNKGNFPGRFSGRQFSNSRSEMNVSTLELGDSALYLCASASYGGNRIEQFFGPGTRLTVL.

V and J are TRBV6-1 and TRBJ2-7, with D tentatively TRBD1 (6 bases). With 0 bases removed from V and 5 bases from J, the gap between germline ends came to 20 bases. Germline V gene sequence: CDR1 MNHNS, CDR2 SASEGT. The CDR3 has 17 residues. This CDR3 reads CASSEALRWGLVNEQYF. CDR3 DNA sequence: TGTGCCAGCAGTGAAGCGCTTCGGTGGGGGCTGGTGAACGAGCAGTACTTC.

This chain connects TRBV5-1 to TRBJ2-7, with 10 bases that match TRBD1. V shed 0 bases, J shed 7 bases, and the junction held 7 bases outside the gene matches. Germline lookup yields CDR1 SGHRS and CDR2 YFSETQ. The CDR3 covers 15 residues. This CDR3 reads CASSLEGQGLREQYF. The CDR3 coding sequence is TGCGCCAGCAGCTTGGAGGGACAGGGGCTTCGGGAGCAGTACTTC.

The rearrangement uses TRBV14 and TRBJ2-7; D is perhaps TRBD2 (5 bases). CDR1 SGHDN and CDR2 FVKESK come from the germline V gene. This CDR3 contains 14 residues. Trimming pared 11 bases from V and 0 bases from J, leaving 17 bases between. In DNA form, the CDR3 reads TGTGCCTGGGTGGGAGCGTTACGCTCCTACGAGCAGTACTTC. It is translated as CAWVGALRSYEQYF.

V is TRBV28 and J is TRBJ1-6; a possible D gene is TRBD1 (6 bases). This CDR3 contains 17 residues. V was clipped by 6 bases and J by 5 bases, with 20 bases between them. The germline V gene has CDR1 MDHEN and CDR2 SYDVKM. CDR3 in amino acids: CASRPVDSPSHNSPLHF. The CDR3 DNA reads TGTGCCAGCAGGCCGGTGGACAGCCCGTCCCATAATTCACCCCTCCACTTT.

The chain couples TRBV27 to TRBJ2-1; D is possibly TRBD2 (5 bases). With 4 bases removed from V and 13 bases from J, the gap between germline ends came to 14 bases. The CDR3 consists of 12 residues. Per germline, CDR1 MNHEY and CDR2 SMNVEV (reference sequence). The CDR3 loop is CASSSERGRQFF. In DNA, the CDR3 is TGTGCCAGCAGTTCCGAACGGGGAAGACAGTTCTTC.

The chain couples TRBV30 to TRBJ2-5; maybe TRBD1 (5 bases). Trimming took 5 bases from V and 5 from J, leaving 9 bases between them. Germline CDR1 and CDR2: GTSNPN and SVGIG (reference sequence). The CDR3 runs to 11 residues. The DNA for the CDR3 is TGTGCCTGGGGCCCAGGGGAGACCCAGTACTTC. This sequence encodes CAWGPGETQYF.

The chain joins TRBV2 to TRBJ2-7; D is perhaps TRBD2 (5 bases). The V end was cut by 6 bases, the J end by 7 bases, with 19 bases between. The CDR3 consists of 14 residues. Germline loops: CDR1 SNHLY, CDR2 FYNNEI. The CDR3 DNA reads as TGTGCCAGCAGGTCCGATGAGGGAGAGAAAGAGCAGTACTTC. Its translation is CASRSDEGEKEQYF.

The J gene is TRBJ1-2, the V gene TRBV29-1; a weak D match, TRBD1 (5 bases). This CDR3 has 11 amino acids. Germline CDR1 reads SQVTM; CDR2 reads ANQGSEA. The CDR3 DNA reads as TGCAGTGTGACAGACAACTATGGCTACACCTTC. Translating it yields CSVTDNYGYTF.